Presented here are 26 T cell receptor beta chains from one specimen sequenced in a study of blood T cells in healthy people across ages. A second PCR of 7 to 11 cycles used a sample-barcoded 5' primer and a J-beta primer mix. TCRdb recomputed calls from the 5' RACE reads with MiXCR, one row per CDR3 protein. The sample records 800,000 or so distinct CDR3 sequences, around a quarter being singletons. This same sample was also part of a study on T cells of mothers and their children.

The sequenced sample consisted of blood. The receptors originated from a boy aged 10-17 years in good health.

This chain connects TRBV19 to TRBJ2-1, with a tentative D call TRBD1 (5 bases). This CDR3 comprises 12 residues. V shed 3 bases and J shed 10 bases, with 10 bases lying between them. Looked up from germline, CDR1 is LNHDA and CDR2 is SQIVND (reference sequence). CDR3 sequence (DNA): TGTGCCAGTAGTATTGCTCCAGGGGAGCAGTTCTTC. Translation gives CASSIAPGEQFF.

This clonotype was seen more than once but under ten times. This chain joins TRBV7-2 and TRBJ2-5; D is possibly TRBD1 or TRBD2 (5 bases each). The germline V gene encodes CDR1 SGHTA and CDR2 FQGNSA. The CDR3 runs 16 residues. Trimming removed 5 bases at V and 1 base at J, with 17 bases between. CDR3 region: CASSKPGKGAQETQYF. CDR3 bases: TGTGCCAGCAGCAAACCAGGGAAGGGAGCCCAAGAGACCCAGTACTTC.

The DNA for the CDR3 is TGCGCCAGCAGCTTGTCGCGGGGGTTCGACGAGCAGTACTTC. Translating it yields CASSLSRGFDEQYF. The genes are TRBV5-1 and TRBJ2-7, with 7 bases fitting TRBD2. The V segment lost 1 base and the J segment 5 bases; nucleotides outside the gene matches: 6. From germline, CDR1 is SGHRS and CDR2 YFSETQ. The CDR3 totals 14 residues.

This clonotype was seen more than once but under ten times. The chain uses TRBV9 and TRBJ2-3; 7 bases agree with TRBD2. The trim removed 4 bases at V and 2 bases at J, leaving 13 bases unmatched. The CDR3 spans 17 residues. CDR1 and CDR2 from the germline V gene are SGDLS and YYNGEE. The CDR3 reads CASSPDPGTTTTDTQYF. The CDR3 bases are TGTGCCAGCAGCCCCGACCCCGGGACTACGACCACAGATACGCAGTATTTT.

CDR3 coding DNA: TGTGCCGGCTTCCTTCGCGAGCAGTTCTTC. This encodes CAGFLREQFF. The chain is built from TRBV6-2 or TRBV6-3 and TRBJ2-5; D is ambiguous. The J call may be wrong; the DNA end is better matched by TRBJ2-1. This CDR3 is built from 10 residues. Per germline, CDR1 MNHEY and CDR2 SVGEGT.

This clonotype was seen only a few times. The chain employs TRBV20-1 and TRBJ2-7; 11 bases agree with TRBD1. This CDR3 is built from 15 residues. Germline V CDR1 and CDR2: DFQATT, SNEGSKA (reference sequence). V gave up 0 bases and J gave up 5 bases; unmatched junction bases: 6. The CDR3 nucleotides read TGCAGTGCTAGAGATCGGGGACAGGGGGTGGACGAGCAGTACTTC. Its protein is CSARDRGQGVDEQYF.

The chain employs TRBV24-1 and TRBJ2-1; 14 nucleotides agree with TRBD2. V shed 1 base and J 6 bases; nucleotides not matched to a gene: 16. The length of the CDR3 is 21 residues. Per the germline V gene, CDR1 is KGHDR and CDR2 is SFDVKD. The CDR3 protein is CATSDFVGGGLAGESGNEQFF. The CDR3 nucleotides are TGTGCCACCAGTGATTTCGTCGGTGGGGGACTAGCGGGAGAATCAGGCAATGAGCAGTTCTTC.

This clonotype appeared a single time. One junction end disagrees with the germline gene, perhaps due to a read error. This chain joins TRBV5-1 and TRBJ1-6, with D perhaps TRBD1 (5 bases). In germline, CDR1 is SGHRS, CDR2 YFSETQ. The CDR3 totals 14 residues. The CDR3 sequence is CASSLDPGGSPPHF. CDR3 DNA: TGCGCCAGCAGCTTGGACCCCGGGGGTTCACCCCCCCACTTT.

The chain carries TRBV29-1 and TRBJ2-1; a possible D gene is TRBD1 (6 bases). V dropped 7 bases and J dropped 0 bases, with 13 bases sitting between them. Germline values: CDR1 SQVTM, CDR2 ANQGSEA. The CDR3 has 14 residues. This CDR3 is CSGAGESSYNEQFF. The CDR3 DNA follows: TGCAGCGGCGCAGGGGAGAGCTCCTACAATGAGCAGTTCTTC.

The chain has TRBV27 and TRBJ2-1, with D unclear. V gave up 7 bases and J gave up 9 bases, with 16 bases separating them. The CDR3 is 13 residues long. CDR1 and CDR2 from the germline V gene are MNHEY and SMNVEV (reference sequence). CDR3 in amino acids: CASTQSAPGEQFF. Here the CDR3 DNA reads TGTGCCAGCACCCAAAGCGCTCCGGGTGAGCAGTTCTTC.

There are a few counts of this clonotype. The chain combines TRBV20-1 with TRBJ2-2, with D uncertain. The germline V gene has CDR1 DFQATT and CDR2 SNEGSKA (reference sequence). V was shortened by 4 bases and J by 4 bases, with 28 bases between the two germline ends. CDR3 size: 19 residues. The CDR3 reads CSANTYLVAGTVGTGELFF. The CDR3 DNA reads as TGCAGTGCTAACACTTACTTGGTGGCAGGTACCGTGGGCACCGGGGAGCTGTTTTTT.

This chain connects TRBV5-1 to TRBJ2-6; 7 bases map to TRBD1. CDR3 length equals 18 residues. J gave up 0 bases and V 4 bases, and 10 bases lay outside the gene matches. The germline V gene has CDR1 SGHRS and CDR2 YFSETQ. The CDR3 protein is CASSLRQGAISGANVLTF. CDR3 sequence (DNA): TGCGCCAGCAGCCTACGACAGGGTGCGATCTCTGGGGCCAACGTCCTGACTTTC.

This clonotype was counted a few times. This chain connects TRBV27 to TRBJ2-4; TRBD2 matches at 7 bases. This CDR3 contains 13 residues. Looked up from germline, CDR1 is MNHEY and CDR2 is SMNVEV (reference sequence). The trim removed 8 bases at V and 5 bases at J, leaving 6 bases unmatched. DNA of the CDR3: TGTGCCAGCGGACCTGGGGGGGAAAACATTCAGTACTTC. This codes for CASGPGGENIQYF.

The V and J genes are TRBV24-1 and TRBJ2-1, with TRBD2 matching over 9 bases. CDR3 size: 16 residues. CDR1 and CDR2 from the germline V gene are KGHDR and SFDVKD. The V gene end was trimmed by 3 bases and the J gene end by 4 bases; junction bases not matched to a gene: 6. The CDR3 is CATSDRRLAGYNEQFF. Here the CDR3 DNA reads TGTGCCACCAGTGATCGTCGTCTAGCGGGATACAATGAGCAGTTCTTC.

This clonotype was detected many times. V and J are TRBV20-1 and TRBJ2-7; no firm D call. The CDR3 loop spans 14 amino acids. Germline V gives CDR1 DFQATT, CDR2 SNEGSKA (reference sequence). V shed 3 bases and J shed 0 bases, with 12 bases lying between them. The CDR3, as DNA: TGCAGTGCTAGCGGGCAGGTCGTCTCCTACGAGCAGTACTTC. It codes for CSASGQVVSYEQYF.

This clonotype was counted only a few times. V usage is TRBV4-1 and J usage is TRBJ2-1; 7 bases agree with TRBD2. This CDR3 region has 16 residues. The J segment lost 7 bases and the V segment lost 0 bases, leaving 9 bases of the junction unmatched. Germline V gene data show CDR1 as MGHRA and CDR2 as YSYEKL. The CDR3, as DNA: TGCGCCAGCAGCCAAGATAGGGACTATGACCGGAATGAGCAGTTCTTC. Its translation: CASSQDRDYDRNEQFF.

The V gene is TRBV4-3, the J gene TRBJ2-3; no clear D gene. The CDR3 has 16 amino acids. Trimming shortened V by 0 bases and J by 5 bases, and 15 bases separated the two germline ends. The germline CDR1 and CDR2 sequences are LGHNA and YSLEER. The CDR3 loop is CASSQDAVDPGDTQYF. The CDR3 bases are TGCGCCAGCAGCCAAGATGCTGTGGATCCAGGAGATACGCAGTATTTT.

This clonotype was counted ten times or more. The V gene is TRBV7-2, the J gene TRBJ2-1; D uncertain. V gave up 2 bases and J gave up 4 bases, with 6 bases separating them. The CDR3 sequence is 13 residues long. CDR1 SGHTA and CDR2 FQGNSA come from the germline V gene. The CDR3 region is CASSLKPYNEQFF. Written as DNA, the CDR3 is TGTGCCAGCAGCTTAAAGCCTTACAATGAGCAGTTCTTC.

V gene TRBV20-1 combines with J gene TRBJ1-6; perhaps TRBD1 as D (5 bases). Looked up from germline, CDR1 is DFQATT and CDR2 is SNEGSKA (reference sequence). The V gene lost 7 bases and the J gene lost 1 base, with 14 bases spanning the gap. The CDR3 covers 15 residues. Here the CDR3 reads CSVDSASSYNSPLHF. The CDR3 DNA follows: TGCAGTGTAGACAGTGCCTCATCCTATAATTCACCCCTCCACTTT.

The table lists this clonotype with a few counts. This chain links TRBV5-6 with TRBJ1-4; 7 bases match TRBD1. The length of the CDR3 is 14 residues. J was trimmed by 8 bases and V by 2 bases; bases with no gene match: 6. Looked up from germline, CDR1 is SGHDT and CDR2 is YYEEEE. CDR3 in DNA: TGTGCCAGCAGCTTTCAGGGGGGACGGGAAAAACTGTTTTTT. The encoded protein is CASSFQGGREKLFF.

J is TRBJ2-7 and V is TRBV4-1, with 8 nucleotides matching TRBD2. The V gene's germline CDR1 is MGHRA and CDR2 YSYEKL. The CDR3 has 17 residues. With 1 base clipped from V and 2 bases from J, the junction kept 10 bases outside the gene matches. The CDR3 here is CASSQGNVLAEPYEQYF. CDR3 bases: TGCGCCAGCAGCCAAGGAAACGTACTAGCGGAACCCTACGAGCAGTACTTC.

This clonotype has only a few counts. This chain uses TRBV9 with TRBJ1-6; TRBD1 might be the D (6 bases). The CDR3 is 14 amino acids. Trimming removed 2 bases from V and 8 bases from J, with 11 bases in between. CDR1 and CDR2 (germline): SGDLS, YYNGEE. The CDR3 spells CASSVRGSDSPLHF. The DNA of the CDR3 is TGTGCCAGCAGCGTCAGGGGTAGTGATTCACCCCTCCACTTT.

The V gene is TRBV20-1, the J gene TRBJ2-7, with 16 bases that match TRBD2. CDR3 length: 17 residues. Germline loops: CDR1 DFQATT, CDR2 SNEGSKA (reference sequence). Trimming at V came to 3 bases and at J to 2 bases, leaving 7 bases not matched to a gene. The CDR3, as DNA: TGCAGTGCTAGCCCGACGGGACTAGCGGGGGGGACCTACGAGCAGTACTTC. Translation gives CSASPTGLAGGTYEQYF.

The V call is TRBV2, the J call TRBJ2-5, with TRBD1 matching 8 bases. Trimming at V came to 3 bases and at J to 1 base, leaving 4 bases not matched to a gene. CDR1 is SNHLY, CDR2 FYNNEI, per germline. CDR3 length: 15 residues. CDR3 in amino acids: CASSEDRVGQETQYF. The CDR3 coding sequence is TGTGCCAGCAGTGAGGACAGGGTGGGCCAAGAGACCCAGTACTTC.

The table lists this clonotype with a few counts. V is TRBV5-1 and J is TRBJ2-4; TRBD2 might be the D (5 bases). CDR3 size: 14 residues. Per germline, CDR1 SGHRS and CDR2 YFSETQ. V was clipped by 1 base and J by 4 bases, with 9 bases between them. Here the CDR3 reads CASSLNTGKNIQYF. DNA of the CDR3: TGCGCCAGCAGCTTGAACACGGGGAAAAACATTCAGTACTTC. The whole variable domain, remainder taken from reference TRBV5-1 and TRBJ2-4, is KAGVTQTPRYLIKTRGQQVTLSCSPISGHRSVSWYQQTPGQGLQFLFEYFSETQRNKGNFPGRFSGRQFSNSRSEMNVSTLELGDSALYLCASSLNTGKNIQYFGAGTRLSVL.

This clonotype was seen a few times. DNA of the CDR3: TGCGCCAGCAGCTTGGGAGGGGACGGCGGGACCCAGTACTTC. It yields the protein CASSLGGDGGTQYF. The chain links TRBV5-1 to TRBJ2-5; D possibly uses TRBD1 or TRBD2 (5 bases each). The ends were cut back, 0 bases at V and 7 bases at J, with 13 bases in the middle. This CDR3 is built from 14 residues. Germline V gene data show CDR1 as SGHRS and CDR2 as YFSETQ.